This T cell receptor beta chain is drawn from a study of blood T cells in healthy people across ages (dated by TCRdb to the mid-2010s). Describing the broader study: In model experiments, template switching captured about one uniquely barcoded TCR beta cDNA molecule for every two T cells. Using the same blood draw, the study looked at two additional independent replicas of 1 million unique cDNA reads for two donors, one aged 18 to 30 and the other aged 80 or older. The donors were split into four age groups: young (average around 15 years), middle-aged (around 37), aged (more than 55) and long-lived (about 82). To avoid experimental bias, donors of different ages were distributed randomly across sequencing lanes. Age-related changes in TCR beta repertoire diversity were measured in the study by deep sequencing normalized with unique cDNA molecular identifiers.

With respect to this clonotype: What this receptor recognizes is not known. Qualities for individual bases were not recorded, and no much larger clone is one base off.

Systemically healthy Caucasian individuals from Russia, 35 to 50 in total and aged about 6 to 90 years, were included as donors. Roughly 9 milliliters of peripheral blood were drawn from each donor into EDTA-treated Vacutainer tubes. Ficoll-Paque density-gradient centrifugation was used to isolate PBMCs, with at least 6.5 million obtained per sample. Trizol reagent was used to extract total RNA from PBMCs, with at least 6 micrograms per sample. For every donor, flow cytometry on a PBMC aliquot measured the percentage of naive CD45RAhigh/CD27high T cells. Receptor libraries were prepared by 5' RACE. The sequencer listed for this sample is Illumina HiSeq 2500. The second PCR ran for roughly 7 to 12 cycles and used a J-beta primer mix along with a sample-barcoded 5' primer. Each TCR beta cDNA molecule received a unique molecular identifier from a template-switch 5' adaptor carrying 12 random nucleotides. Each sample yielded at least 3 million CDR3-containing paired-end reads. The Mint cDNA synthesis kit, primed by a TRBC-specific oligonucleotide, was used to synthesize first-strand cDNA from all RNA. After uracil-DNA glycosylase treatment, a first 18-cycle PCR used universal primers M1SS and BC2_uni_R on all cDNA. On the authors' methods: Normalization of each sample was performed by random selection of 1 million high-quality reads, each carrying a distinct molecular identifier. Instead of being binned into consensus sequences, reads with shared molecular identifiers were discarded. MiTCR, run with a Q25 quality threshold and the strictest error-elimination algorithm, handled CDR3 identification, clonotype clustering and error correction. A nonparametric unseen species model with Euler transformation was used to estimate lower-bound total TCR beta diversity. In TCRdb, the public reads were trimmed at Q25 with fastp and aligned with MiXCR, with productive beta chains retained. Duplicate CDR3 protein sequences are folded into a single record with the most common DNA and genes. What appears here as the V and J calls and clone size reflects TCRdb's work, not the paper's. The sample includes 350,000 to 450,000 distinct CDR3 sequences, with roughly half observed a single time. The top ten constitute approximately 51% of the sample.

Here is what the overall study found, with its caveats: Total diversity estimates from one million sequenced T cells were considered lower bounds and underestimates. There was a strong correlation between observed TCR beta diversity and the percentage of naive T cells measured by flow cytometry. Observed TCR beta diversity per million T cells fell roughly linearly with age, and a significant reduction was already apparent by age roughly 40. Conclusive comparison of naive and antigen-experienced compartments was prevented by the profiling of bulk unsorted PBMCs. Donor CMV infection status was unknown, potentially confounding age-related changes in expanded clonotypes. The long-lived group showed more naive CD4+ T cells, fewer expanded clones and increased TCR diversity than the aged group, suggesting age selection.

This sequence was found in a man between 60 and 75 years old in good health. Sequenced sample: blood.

This receptor carries the CDR3 CASSPLVGNNEQFF. The sequenced DNA is TGTGCCAGCTCACCACTAGTAGGGAACAATGAGCAGTTCTTC. Here the chain combines TRBV18 and TRBJ2-1; the D segment cannot be called with confidence. V and J lose 1 base and 5 bases, and a span of 9 bases separates them. From a lookup of the germline V gene, CDR1 and CDR2 are KGHSH and LQKENI. The CDR3 runs 14 residues from the cysteine to the phenylalanine. Kept here is only the CDR3 DNA, which spans 42 bases and is read in frame from base 1.